This T cell receptor (beta chain) was observed in a study of T cell responses to AZD1222 COVID-19 vaccine. Sequencing was performed with immunoSEQ multiplex PCR; in TCRdb, only in-frame clones are kept and a portion is missing. The table shows about 150,000 clones, with about 91% occurring only once. This CDR3 is built from 21 residues. The TCR originated in an adult in good health. The chain uses TRBV21-1 and TRBJ1-1; TRBD1 reflects the table's D call only, with no check against the DNA. TRBV21-1 is a pseudogene. Source: peripheral blood, taken on day 0 of AZD1222 vaccination. CDR3 amino acids: CASSKGDAGLRESRIFTEAFF. Written as DNA, the CDR3 is TGTGCCAGCAGCAAAGGCGACGCAGGTCTGCGTGAATCCCGGATTTTCACTGAAGCTTTCTTT.